The 14 T cell receptor beta chains below all came from one sample that was sequenced in a study of T cells after posttransplantation cyclophosphamide. This table comes from immunoSEQ multiplex PCR, and its TCRdb copy is limited to in-frame clones, with some not included. The sample yields roughly 34,000 clones, without any singletons. The sequenced sample consisted of PBMCs. The source is a woman aged 25 to 45 in good health and a related stem cell transplant donor.

This clone was counted many times. The rearrangement links TRBV4-3 to TRBJ2-1, with TRBD2 matching over 10 bases. V lost 0 bases to trimming and J lost 4 bases; unmatched junction nucleotides: 9. Germline loops: CDR1 LGHNA, CDR2 YSLEER. The CDR3 is made up of 18 amino acids. The CDR3 spells CASSQDEISGGDYNEQFF. Here the CDR3 DNA reads TGCGCCAGCAGCCAAGATGAGATCAGCGGGGGGGATTACAATGAGCAGTTCTTC.

This clone was seen more than once but under ten times. This sequence joins TRBV15 and TRBJ2-7, with D possibly TRBD2 on 7 matching bases. Germline V gene data show CDR1 as LNHNV and CDR2 as YYDKDF (reference sequence). The CDR3 has 14 residues. V was trimmed by 5 bases and J by 2 bases, leaving 13 bases between them. The CDR3 nucleotides are TGTGCCACCAGCTCGGGGGGACAACCCTACGAGCAGTACTTC. It yields the protein CATSSGGQPYEQYF.

This clone was recorded at least ten times. The V call is TRBV6-7, the J call TRBJ2-2; D is uncertain. TRBV6-7 is recorded as an ORF, its role being uncertain. The CDR3 length is 14 residues. V was cut by 4 bases and J by 3 bases, with 9 bases left in between. The CDR3 sequence: CASSSTTYTGELFF. The CDR3 DNA sequence: TGTGCCAGCAGTTCCACTACTTACACCGGGGAGCTGTTTTTT.

This clone showed up many times. The CDR3 spells CASSMGGTGSYEQYF. The CDR3 bases are TGTGCCAGTAGTATGGGGGGGACAGGGTCCTACGAGCAGTACTTC. J is TRBJ2-7 and V is TRBV19, with 9 bases identical to TRBD1. This CDR3 comprises 15 residues. Trimming cost V 3 bases and J 1 base; bases outside gene matches: 4. Germline values: CDR1 LNHDA, CDR2 SQIVND (reference sequence).

DNA of the CDR3: TGTGCCAGCAGCCAAGGTCTAGCGGGGAAAGAGACCCAGTACTTC. Translating gives CASSQGLAGKETQYF. The V call is TRBV14, the J call TRBJ2-5, with 9 nucleotides matching TRBD2. The CDR3 extends over 15 amino acids. Germline CDR1 reads SGHDN; CDR2 reads FVKESK. The V segment lost 1 base and the J segment 3 bases; nucleotides outside the gene matches: 3.

The V and J genes are TRBV30 and TRBJ1-5; D may be TRBD1 (5 bases). Trimming took 2 bases from V and 5 from J, leaving 13 bases between them. Per germline, CDR1 GTSNPN and CDR2 SVGIG (reference sequence). The CDR3 length is 14 residues. CDR3 in amino acids: CAWSSGGNYQPQHF. DNA of the CDR3: TGTGCCTGGAGTTCGGGGGGAAATTATCAGCCCCAGCATTTT.

This clone was observed a handful of times. V and J are TRBV9 and TRBJ1-6; no firm D call. The V end lost 0 bases, the J end lost 1 base, and 2 bases lay between the germline ends. This CDR3 comprises 14 residues. Germline CDR1 reads SGDLS; CDR2 reads YYNGEE. CDR3 loop: CASSVASYNSPLHF. In nucleotides, the CDR3 is TGTGCCAGCAGCGTAGCATCCTATAATTCACCCCTCCACTTT.

This clone was recorded at least ten times. This rearrangement joins TRBV6-5 to TRBJ1-4; 7 positions match TRBD1. The J segment lost 5 bases and the V segment lost 5 bases, leaving 5 bases of the junction unmatched. Per the germline V gene, CDR1 is MNHEY and CDR2 is SVGAGI. This CDR3 is built from 14 residues. As DNA, the CDR3 is TGTGCCAGCAGTACGGGACAGAAGAATGAAAAACTGTTTTTT. Translated, it gives CASSTGQKNEKLFF.

In its sample, this clone was seen many times. This chain uses TRBV5-1 with TRBJ2-1; 9 positions match TRBD2. Germline CDR1 is SGHRS and CDR2 is YFSETQ. The CDR3 has 14 amino acids. With 4 bases clipped from V and 8 bases from J, the junction kept 7 bases outside the gene matches. The CDR3 nucleotides are TGCGCCAGCAGCCCCCTCAGACTAGCGGATGAGCAGTTCTTC. It specifies CASSPLRLADEQFF.

In its sample, this clone was seen many times. The rearrangement links TRBV19 to TRBJ2-7; 9 nucleotides line up with TRBD2. The CDR3 is made up of 15 amino acids. In germline, CDR1 is LNHDA, CDR2 SQIVND (reference sequence). The junction had 9 bases not matched to a gene; V was cut back by 5 bases and J by 4 bases. CDR3 in amino acids: CASSLTSGLSYEQYF. The CDR3 bases are TGTGCCAGTAGTTTGACTAGCGGATTGTCTTACGAGCAGTACTTC.

This clone was seen at least ten times. V usage is TRBV27 and J usage is TRBJ1-2, with D maybe TRBD1 (5 bases). Trimming shortened V by 6 bases and J by 0 bases, and 14 bases separated the two germline ends. CDR1 and CDR2 from the germline V gene are MNHEY and SMNVEV (reference sequence). The CDR3 covers 15 residues. CDR3 in DNA: TGTGCCAGCAGCTTCTTGTGGGGGGCTAACTATGGCTACACCTTC. Translating gives CASSFLWGANYGYTF.

This clone was observed at least ten times. The chain has TRBV4-3 and TRBJ1-2, with a tentative D call TRBD1 (6 bases). Trimming left V 3 bases short and J 4 bases short, with 21 bases between. CDR3 length: 17 amino acids. Germline V gene sequence: CDR1 LGHNA, CDR2 YSLEER. Written as DNA, the CDR3 is TGCGCCAGCAGCCAGGAGTTCCGGGTCAGGGGCGGCTATGGCTACACCTTC. The encoded protein is CASSQEFRVRGGYGYTF.

V and J are TRBV29-1 and TRBJ1-2; 7 nucleotides line up with TRBD1. The J segment lost 8 bases and the V segment lost 7 bases, leaving 10 bases of the junction unmatched. The CDR3 is made up of 12 amino acids. Germline loops: CDR1 SQVTM, CDR2 ANQGSEA. The CDR3 is CSAPEGAMGYTF. CDR3 nucleotide sequence: TGCAGCGCCCCGGAGGGGGCGATGGGCTACACCTTC.

This clone was observed many times. This chain joins TRBV7-3 and TRBJ1-2, with D tentatively TRBD1 (6 bases). Germline V gene lookup returns CDR1 SGHTA and CDR2 FQGTGA. Trimming removed 5 bases at V and 4 bases at J, with 14 bases between. The CDR3 extends over 14 amino acids. The CDR3 loop reads CASSPGGTTYGYTF. The CDR3 region has the DNA TGTGCCAGCAGCCCCGGGGGGACAACCTATGGCTACACCTTC.